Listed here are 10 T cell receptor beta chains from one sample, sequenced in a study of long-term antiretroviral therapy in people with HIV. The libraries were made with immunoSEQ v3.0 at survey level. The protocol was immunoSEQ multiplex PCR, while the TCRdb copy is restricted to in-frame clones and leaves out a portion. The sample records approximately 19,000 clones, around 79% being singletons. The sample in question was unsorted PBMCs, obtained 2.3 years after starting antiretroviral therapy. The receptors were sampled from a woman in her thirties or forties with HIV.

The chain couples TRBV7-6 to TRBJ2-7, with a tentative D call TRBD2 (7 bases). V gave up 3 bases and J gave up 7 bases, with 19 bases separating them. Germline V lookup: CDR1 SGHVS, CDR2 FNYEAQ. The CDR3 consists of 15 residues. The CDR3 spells CASSFQRGGGEEQYF. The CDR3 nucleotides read TGTGCCAGCAGCTTTCAGCGGGGAGGGGGGGAGGAGCAGTACTTC. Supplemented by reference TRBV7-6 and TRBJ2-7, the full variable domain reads GAGVSQSPRYKVTKRGQDVALRCDPISGHVSLYWYRQALGQGPEFLTYFNYEAQQDKSGLPNDRFSAERPEGSISTLTIQRTEQRDSAMYRCASSFQRGGGEEQYFGPGTRLTVT.

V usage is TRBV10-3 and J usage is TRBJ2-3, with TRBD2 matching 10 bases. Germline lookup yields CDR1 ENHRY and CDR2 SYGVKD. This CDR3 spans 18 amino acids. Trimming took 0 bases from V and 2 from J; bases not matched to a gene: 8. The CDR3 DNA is TGTGCCATCAGTGAGTCTGGACTAGCGGATTACTACACAGATACGCAGTATTTT. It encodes CAISESGLADYYTDTQYF.

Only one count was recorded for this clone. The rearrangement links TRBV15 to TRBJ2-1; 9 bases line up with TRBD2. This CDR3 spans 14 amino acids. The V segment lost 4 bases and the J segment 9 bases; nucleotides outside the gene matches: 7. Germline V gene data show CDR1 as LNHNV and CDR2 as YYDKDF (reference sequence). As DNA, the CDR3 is TGTGCCACCAGCATTAGCGGGAGTCTAGGTGAGCAGTTCTTC. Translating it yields CATSISGSLGEQFF.

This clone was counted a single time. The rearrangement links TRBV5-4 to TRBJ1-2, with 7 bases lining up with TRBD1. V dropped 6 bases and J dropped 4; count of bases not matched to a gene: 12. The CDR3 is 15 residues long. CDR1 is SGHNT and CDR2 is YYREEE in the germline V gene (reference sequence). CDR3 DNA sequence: TGTGCCAGCACCGGAACGACAGGGCAGAGCTATGGCTACACCTTC. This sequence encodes CASTGTTGQSYGYTF.

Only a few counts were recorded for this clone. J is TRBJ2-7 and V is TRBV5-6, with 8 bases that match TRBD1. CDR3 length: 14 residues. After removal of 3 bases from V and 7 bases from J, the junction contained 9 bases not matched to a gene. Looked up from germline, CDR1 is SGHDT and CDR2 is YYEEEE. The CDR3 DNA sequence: TGTGCCAGCAGCTCCACTAGGACAGGGCGTGAGCAGTACTTC. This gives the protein CASSSTRTGREQYF.

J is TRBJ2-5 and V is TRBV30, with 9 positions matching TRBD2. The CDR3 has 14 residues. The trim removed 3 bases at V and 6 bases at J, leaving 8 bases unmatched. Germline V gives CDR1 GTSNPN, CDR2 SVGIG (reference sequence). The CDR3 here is CAWSAGGPTQTQYF. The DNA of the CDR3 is TGTGCCTGGAGCGCGGGAGGGCCTACTCAGACCCAGTACTTC.

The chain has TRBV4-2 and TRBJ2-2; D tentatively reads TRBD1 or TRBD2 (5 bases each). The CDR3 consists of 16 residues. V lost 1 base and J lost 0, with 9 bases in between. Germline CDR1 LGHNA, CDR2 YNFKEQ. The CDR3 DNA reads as TGTGCCAGCAGCCAAGTAGGGACGGCGAACACCGGGGAGCTGTTTTTT. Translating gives CASSQVGTANTGELFF.

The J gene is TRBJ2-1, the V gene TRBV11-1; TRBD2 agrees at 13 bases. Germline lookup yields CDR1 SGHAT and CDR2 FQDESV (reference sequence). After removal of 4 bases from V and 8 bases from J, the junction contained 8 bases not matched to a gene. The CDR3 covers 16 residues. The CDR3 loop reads CASSSQGLAGKHEQFF. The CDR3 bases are TGTGCCAGCAGCTCACAGGGACTAGCGGGGAAACATGAGCAGTTCTTC.

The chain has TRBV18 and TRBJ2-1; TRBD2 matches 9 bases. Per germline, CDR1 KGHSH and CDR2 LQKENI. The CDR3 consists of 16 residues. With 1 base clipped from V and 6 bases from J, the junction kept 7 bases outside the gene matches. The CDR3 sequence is CASSPLETSGTNEQFF. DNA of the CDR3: TGTGCCAGCTCACCACTTGAGACTAGCGGCACCAATGAGCAGTTCTTC.

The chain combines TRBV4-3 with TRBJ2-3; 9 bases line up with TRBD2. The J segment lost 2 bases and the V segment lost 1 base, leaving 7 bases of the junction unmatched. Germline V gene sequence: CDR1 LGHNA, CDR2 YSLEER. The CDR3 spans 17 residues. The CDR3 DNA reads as TGCGCCAGCAGCCAAGGAACAAGCGGGGGGTACACAGATACGCAGTATTTT. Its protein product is CASSQGTSGGYTDTQYF.